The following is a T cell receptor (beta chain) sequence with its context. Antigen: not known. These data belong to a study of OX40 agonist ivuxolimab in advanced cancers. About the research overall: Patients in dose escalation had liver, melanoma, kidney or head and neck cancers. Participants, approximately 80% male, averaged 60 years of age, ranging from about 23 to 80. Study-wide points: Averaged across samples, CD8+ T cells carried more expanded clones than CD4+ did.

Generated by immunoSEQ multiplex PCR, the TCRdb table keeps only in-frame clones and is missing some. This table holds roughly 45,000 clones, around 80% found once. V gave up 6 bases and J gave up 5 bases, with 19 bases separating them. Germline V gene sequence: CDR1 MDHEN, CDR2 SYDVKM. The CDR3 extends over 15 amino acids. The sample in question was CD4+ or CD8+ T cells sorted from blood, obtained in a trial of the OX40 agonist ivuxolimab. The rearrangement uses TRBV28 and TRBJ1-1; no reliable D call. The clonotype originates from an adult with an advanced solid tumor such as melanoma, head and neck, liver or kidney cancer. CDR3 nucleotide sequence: TGTGCCAGCAGCCTAGGAGGACGTGTAAGTACTGAAGCTTTCTTT. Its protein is CASSLGGRVSTEAFF. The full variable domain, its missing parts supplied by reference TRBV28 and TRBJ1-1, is DVKVTQSSRYLVKRTGEKVFLECVQDMDHENMFWYRQDPGLGLRLIYFSYDVKMKEKGDIPEGYSVSREKKERFSLILESASTNQTSMYLCASSLGGRVSTEAFFGQGTRLTVV.